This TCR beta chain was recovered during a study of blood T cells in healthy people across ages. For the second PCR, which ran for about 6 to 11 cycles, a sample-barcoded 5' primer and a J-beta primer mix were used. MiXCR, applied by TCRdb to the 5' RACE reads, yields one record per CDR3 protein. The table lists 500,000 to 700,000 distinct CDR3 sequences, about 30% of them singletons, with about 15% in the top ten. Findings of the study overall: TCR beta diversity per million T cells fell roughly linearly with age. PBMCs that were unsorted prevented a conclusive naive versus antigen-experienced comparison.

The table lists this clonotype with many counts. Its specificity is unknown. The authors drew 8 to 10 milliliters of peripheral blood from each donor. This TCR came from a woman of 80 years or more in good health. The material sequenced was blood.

Here the CDR3 reads CASSRDTNQPQHF. The CDR3 DNA sequence: TGTGCCAGCAGCAGGGATACCAATCAGCCCCAGCATTTT. The chain is built from TRBV7-2 and TRBJ1-5, with D unresolved. The V end was cut by 5 bases, the J end by 3 bases, with 8 bases between. The CDR3 has 13 residues. Germline CDR1 is SGHTA and CDR2 is FQGNSA. Filled out from reference TRBV7-2 and TRBJ1-5, the complete variable domain reads GAGVSQSPSNKVTEKGKDVELRCDPISGHTALYWYRQSLGQGLEFLIYFQGNSAPDKSGLPSDRFSAERTGGSVSTLTIQRTQQEDSAVYLCASSRDTNQPQHFGDGTRLSIL.